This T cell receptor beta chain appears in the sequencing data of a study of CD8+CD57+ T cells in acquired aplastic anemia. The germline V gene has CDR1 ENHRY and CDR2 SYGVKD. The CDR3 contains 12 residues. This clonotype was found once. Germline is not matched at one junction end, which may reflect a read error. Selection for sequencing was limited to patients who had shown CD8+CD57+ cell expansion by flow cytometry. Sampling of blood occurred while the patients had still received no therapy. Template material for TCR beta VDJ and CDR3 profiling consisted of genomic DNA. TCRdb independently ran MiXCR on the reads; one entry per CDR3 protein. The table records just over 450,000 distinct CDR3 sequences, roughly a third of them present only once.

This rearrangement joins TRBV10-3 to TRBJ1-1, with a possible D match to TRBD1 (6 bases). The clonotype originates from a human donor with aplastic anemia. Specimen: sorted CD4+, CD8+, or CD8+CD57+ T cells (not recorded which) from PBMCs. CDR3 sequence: CATSVRTGEAFF. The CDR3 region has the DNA TGTGCCACCAGTGTAAGAACAGGGGAAGCTTTCTTT.